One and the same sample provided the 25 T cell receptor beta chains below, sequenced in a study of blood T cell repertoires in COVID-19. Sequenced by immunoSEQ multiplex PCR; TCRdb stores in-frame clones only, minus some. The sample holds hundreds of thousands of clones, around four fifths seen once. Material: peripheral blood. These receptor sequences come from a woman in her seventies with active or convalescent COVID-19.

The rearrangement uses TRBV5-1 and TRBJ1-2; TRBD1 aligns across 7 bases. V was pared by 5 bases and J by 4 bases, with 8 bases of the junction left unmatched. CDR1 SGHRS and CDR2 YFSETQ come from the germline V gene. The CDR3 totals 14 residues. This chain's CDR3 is CASSWQGGGYGYTF. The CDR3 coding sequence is TGCGCCAGCAGTTGGCAGGGGGGAGGCTATGGCTACACCTTC.

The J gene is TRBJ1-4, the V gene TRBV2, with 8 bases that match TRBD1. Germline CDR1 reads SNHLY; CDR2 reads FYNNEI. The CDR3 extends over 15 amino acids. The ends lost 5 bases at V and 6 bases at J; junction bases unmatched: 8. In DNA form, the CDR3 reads TGTGCCAGCAGTTCCAGTTCAGGGGGCCATGAAAAACTGTTTTTT. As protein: CASSSSSGGHEKLFF. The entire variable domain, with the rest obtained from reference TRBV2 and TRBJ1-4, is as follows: EPEVTQTPSHQVTQMGQEVILRCVPISNHLYFYWYRQILGQKVEFLVSFYNNEISEKSEIFDDQFSVERPDGSNFTLKIRSTKLEDSAMYFCASSSSSGGHEKLFFGSGTQLSVL.

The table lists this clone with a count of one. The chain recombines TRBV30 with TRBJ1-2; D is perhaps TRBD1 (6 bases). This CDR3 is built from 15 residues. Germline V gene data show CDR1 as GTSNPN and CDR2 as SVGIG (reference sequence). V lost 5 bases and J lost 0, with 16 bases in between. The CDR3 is CAWEQGFLTNYGYTF. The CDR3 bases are TGTGCCTGGGAACAGGGTTTTCTCACTAACTATGGCTACACCTTC.

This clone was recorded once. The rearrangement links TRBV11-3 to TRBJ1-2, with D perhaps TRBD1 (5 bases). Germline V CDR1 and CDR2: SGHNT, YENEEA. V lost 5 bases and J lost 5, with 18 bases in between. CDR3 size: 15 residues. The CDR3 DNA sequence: TGTGCCAGCAGCCCTAAAGGGGCGACAGTATATGGCTACACCTTC. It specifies CASSPKGATVYGYTF.

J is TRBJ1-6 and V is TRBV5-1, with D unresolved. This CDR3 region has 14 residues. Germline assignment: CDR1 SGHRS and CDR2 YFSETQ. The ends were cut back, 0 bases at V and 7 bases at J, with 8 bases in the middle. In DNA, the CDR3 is TGCGCCAGCAGCTTGGACGCTCGGAATTCACCCCTCCACTTT. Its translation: CASSLDARNSPLHF.

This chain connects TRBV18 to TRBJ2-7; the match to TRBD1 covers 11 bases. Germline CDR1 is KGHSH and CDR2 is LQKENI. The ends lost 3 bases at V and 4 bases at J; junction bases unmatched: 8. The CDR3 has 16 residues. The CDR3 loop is CASSPAEGQGVYEQYF. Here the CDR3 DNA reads TGTGCCAGCTCACCCGCGGAGGGACAGGGGGTTTACGAGCAGTACTTC.

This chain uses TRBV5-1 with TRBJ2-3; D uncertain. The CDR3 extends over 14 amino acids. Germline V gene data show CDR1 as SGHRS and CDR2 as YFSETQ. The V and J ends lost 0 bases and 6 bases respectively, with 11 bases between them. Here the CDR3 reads CASSLGLGPDTQYF. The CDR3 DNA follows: TGCGCCAGCAGCTTGGGTCTAGGCCCGGATACGCAGTATTTT.

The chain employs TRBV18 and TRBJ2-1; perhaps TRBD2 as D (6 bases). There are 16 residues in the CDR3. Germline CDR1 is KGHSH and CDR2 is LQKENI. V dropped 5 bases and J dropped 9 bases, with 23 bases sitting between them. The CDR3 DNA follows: TGTGCCAGCTCATCCCCGACTAGATTATCCACAGGTGAGCAGTTCTTC. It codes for CASSSPTRLSTGEQFF.

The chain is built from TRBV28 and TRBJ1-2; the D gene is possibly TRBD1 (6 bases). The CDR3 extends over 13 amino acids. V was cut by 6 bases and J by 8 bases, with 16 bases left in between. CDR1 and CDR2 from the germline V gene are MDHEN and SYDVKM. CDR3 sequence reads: CASSPTRGGGYTF. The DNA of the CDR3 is TGTGCCAGCAGCCCAACCAGGGGCGGCGGCTACACCTTC.

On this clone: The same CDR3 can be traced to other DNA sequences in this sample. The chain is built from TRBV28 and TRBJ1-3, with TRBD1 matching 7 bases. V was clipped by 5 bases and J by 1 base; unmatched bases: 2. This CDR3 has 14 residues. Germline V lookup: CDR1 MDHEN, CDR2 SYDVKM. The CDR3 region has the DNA TGTGCCAGCAGTACGACAGGGTCTGGAAACACCATATATTTT. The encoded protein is CASSTTGSGNTIYF.

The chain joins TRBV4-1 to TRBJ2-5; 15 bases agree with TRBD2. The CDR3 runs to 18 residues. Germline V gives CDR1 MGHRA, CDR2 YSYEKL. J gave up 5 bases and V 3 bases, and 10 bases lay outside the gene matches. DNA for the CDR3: TGCGCCAGCAGCCATCCTGGACTAGCGGGGGGGCCCTTGGAGACCCAGTACTTC. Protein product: CASSHPGLAGGPLETQYF.

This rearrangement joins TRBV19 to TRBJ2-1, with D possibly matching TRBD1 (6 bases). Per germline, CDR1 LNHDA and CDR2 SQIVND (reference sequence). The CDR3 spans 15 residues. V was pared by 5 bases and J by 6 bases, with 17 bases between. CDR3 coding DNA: TGTGCCAGTAGTCAGATGGCAGGGGAAGGCAATGAGCAGTTCTTC. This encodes CASSQMAGEGNEQFF.

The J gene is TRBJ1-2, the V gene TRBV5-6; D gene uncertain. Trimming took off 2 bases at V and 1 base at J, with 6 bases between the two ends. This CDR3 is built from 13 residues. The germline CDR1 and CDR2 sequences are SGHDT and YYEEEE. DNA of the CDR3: TGTGCCAGCAGCTTCGGGATTAACTATGGCTACACCTTC. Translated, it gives CASSFGINYGYTF.

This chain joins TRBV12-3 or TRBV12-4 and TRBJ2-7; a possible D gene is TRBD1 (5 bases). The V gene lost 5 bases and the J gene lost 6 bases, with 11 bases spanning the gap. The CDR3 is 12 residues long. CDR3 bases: TGTGCCAGCAGTCTTAGACAGCTCGAGCAGTACTTC. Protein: CASSLRQLEQYF.

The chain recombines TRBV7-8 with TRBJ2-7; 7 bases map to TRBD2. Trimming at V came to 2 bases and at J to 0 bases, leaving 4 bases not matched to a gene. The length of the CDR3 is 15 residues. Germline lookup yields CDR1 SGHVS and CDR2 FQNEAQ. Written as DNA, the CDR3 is TGTGCCAGCAGCTTACCTAGCGGCAGCTCCTACGAGCAGTACTTC. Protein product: CASSLPSGSSYEQYF.

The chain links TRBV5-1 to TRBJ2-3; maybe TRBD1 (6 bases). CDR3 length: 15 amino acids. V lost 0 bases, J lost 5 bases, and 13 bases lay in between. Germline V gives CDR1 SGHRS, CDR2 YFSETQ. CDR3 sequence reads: CASSLANLGGDTQYF. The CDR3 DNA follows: TGCGCCAGCAGCTTGGCCAACTTAGGGGGAGATACGCAGTATTTT.

Here the CDR3 reads CASSPRTGSDNEQFF. CDR3 DNA sequence: TGTGCCAGCAGCCCCCGGACAGGGAGCGACAATGAGCAGTTCTTC. The chain uses TRBV9 and TRBJ2-1; 8 nucleotides align to TRBD1. CDR1 and CDR2 (germline): SGDLS, YYNGEE. Unmatched junction bases numbered 8, after V lost 4 bases and J lost 5 bases. The CDR3 length is 15 residues.

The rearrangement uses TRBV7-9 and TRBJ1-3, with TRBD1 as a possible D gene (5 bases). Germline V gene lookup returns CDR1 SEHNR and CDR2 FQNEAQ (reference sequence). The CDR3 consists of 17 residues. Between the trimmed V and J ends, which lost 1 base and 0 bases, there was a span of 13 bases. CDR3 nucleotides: TGTGCCAGCAGCTTAGTATCAGGGATCGACTCTGGAAACACCATATATTTT. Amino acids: CASSLVSGIDSGNTIYF.

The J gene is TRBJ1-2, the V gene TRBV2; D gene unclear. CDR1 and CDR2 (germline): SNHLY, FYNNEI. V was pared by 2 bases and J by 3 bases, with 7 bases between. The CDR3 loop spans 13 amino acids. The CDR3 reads CASSEMDYYGYTF. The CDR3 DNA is TGTGCCAGCAGTGAAATGGACTACTATGGCTACACCTTC.

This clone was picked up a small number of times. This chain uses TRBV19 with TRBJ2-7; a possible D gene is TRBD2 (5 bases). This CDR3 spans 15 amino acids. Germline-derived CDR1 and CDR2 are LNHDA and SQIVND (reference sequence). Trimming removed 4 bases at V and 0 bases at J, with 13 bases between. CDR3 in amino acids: CASSRSGISSYEQYF. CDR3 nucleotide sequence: TGTGCCAGTAGTAGGAGCGGAATAAGCTCCTACGAGCAGTACTTC.

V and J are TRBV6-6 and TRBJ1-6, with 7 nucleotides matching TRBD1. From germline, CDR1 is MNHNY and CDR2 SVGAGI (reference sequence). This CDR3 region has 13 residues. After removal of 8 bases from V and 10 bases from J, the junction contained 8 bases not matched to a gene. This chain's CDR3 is CASLDRARSPLHF. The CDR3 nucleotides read TGTGCCAGCCTAGACAGGGCAAGGTCACCCCTCCACTTT.

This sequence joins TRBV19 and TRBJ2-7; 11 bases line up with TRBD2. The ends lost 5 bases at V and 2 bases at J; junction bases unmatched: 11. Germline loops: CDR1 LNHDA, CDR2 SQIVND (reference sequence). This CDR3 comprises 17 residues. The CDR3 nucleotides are TGTGCCAGTAGTCGGGCTAGCGGGGGGTCCGAGACCTACGAGCAGTACTTC. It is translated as CASSRASGGSETYEQYF.

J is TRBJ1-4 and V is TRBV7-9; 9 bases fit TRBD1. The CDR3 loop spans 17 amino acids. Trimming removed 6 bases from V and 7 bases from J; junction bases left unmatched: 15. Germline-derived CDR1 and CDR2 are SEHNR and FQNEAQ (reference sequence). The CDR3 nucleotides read TGTGCCAGCAGTGCAGGCGGTCGGGGACAGGGCTTTGAAAAACTGTTTTTT. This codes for CASSAGGRGQGFEKLFF.

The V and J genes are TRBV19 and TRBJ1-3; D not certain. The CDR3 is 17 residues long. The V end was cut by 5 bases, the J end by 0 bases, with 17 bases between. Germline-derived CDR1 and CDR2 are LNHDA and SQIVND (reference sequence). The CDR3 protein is CASSFRPLSDSGNTIYF. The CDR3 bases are TGTGCCAGTAGTTTCCGTCCTCTAAGCGACTCTGGAAACACCATATATTTT.

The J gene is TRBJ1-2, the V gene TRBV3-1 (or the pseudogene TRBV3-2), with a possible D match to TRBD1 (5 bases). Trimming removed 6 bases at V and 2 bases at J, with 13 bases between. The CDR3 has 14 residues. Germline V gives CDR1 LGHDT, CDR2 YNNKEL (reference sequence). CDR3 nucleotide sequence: TGTGCCAGCAGTCCCCGGGGGGGAAACTATGGCTACACCTTC. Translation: CASSPRGGNYGYTF.